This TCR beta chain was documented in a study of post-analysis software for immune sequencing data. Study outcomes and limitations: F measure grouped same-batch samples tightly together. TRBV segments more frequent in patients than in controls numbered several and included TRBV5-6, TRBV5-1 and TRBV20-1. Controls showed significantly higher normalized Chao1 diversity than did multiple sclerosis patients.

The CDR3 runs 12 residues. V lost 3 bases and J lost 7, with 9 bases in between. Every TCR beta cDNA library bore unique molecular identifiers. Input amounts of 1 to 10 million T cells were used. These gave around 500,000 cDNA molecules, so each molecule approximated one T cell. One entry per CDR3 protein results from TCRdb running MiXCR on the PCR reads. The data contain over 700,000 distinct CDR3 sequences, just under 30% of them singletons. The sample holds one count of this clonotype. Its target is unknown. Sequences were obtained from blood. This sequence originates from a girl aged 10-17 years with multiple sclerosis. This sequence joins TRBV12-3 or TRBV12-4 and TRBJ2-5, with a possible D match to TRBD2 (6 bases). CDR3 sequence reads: CASSFLRGTQYF. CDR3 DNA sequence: TGTGCCAGCAGTTTTCTGCGGGGGACCCAGTACTTC.